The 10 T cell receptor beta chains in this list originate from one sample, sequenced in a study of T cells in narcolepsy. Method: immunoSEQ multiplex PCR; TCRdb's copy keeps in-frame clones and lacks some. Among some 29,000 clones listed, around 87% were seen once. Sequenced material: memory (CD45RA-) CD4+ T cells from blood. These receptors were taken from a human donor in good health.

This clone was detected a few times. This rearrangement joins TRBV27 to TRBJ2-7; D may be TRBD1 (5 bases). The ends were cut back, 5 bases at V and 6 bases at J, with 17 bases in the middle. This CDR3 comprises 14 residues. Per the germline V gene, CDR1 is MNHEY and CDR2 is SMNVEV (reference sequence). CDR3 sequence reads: CASSPGSSAGEQYF. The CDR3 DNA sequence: TGTGCCAGCAGTCCAGGGTCCTCAGCCGGCGAGCAGTACTTC.

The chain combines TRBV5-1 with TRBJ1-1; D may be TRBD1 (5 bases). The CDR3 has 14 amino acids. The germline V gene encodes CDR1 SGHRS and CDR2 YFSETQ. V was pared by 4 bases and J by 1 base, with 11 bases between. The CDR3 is CASSPLGTNTEAFF. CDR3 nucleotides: TGCGCCAGCAGCCCCCTTGGGACGAACACTGAAGCTTTCTTT. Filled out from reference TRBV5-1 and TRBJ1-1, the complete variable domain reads KAGVTQTPRYLIKTRGQQVTLSCSPISGHRSVSWYQQTPGQGLQFLFEYFSETQRNKGNFPGRFSGRQFSNSRSEMNVSTLELGDSALYLCASSPLGTNTEAFFGQGTRLTVV.

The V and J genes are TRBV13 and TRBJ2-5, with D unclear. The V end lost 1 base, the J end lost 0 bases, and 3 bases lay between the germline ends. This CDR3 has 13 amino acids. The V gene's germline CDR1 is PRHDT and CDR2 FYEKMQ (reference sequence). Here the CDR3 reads CASSLDNQETQYF. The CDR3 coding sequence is TGTGCCAGCAGCTTAGACAACCAAGAGACCCAGTACTTC.

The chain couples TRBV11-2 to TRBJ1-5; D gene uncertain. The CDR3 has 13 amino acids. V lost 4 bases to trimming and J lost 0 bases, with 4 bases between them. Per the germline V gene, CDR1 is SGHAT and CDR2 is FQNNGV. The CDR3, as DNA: TGTGCCAGCAGCTATTATAGCAATCAGCCCCAGCATTTT. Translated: CASSYYSNQPQHF.

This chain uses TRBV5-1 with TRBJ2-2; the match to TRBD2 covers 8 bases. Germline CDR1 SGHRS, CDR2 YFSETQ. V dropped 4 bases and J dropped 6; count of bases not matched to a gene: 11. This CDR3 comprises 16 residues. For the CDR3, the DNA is TGCGCCAGCAGCCCGAGCGGGAGTCGGTTTGCCGGGGAGCTGTTTTTT. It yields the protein CASSPSGSRFAGELFF. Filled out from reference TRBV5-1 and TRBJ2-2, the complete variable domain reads KAGVTQTPRYLIKTRGQQVTLSCSPISGHRSVSWYQQTPGQGLQFLFEYFSETQRNKGNFPGRFSGRQFSNSRSEMNVSTLELGDSALYLCASSPSGSRFAGELFFGEGSRLTVL.

This chain's CDR3 is CSARDRETQYF. DNA for the CDR3: TGCAGTGCTAGAGATCGGGAGACCCAGTACTTC. This sequence joins TRBV20-1 and TRBJ2-5; no definite D call. Germline loops: CDR1 DFQATT, CDR2 SNEGSKA (reference sequence). The V end was cut by 0 bases, the J end by 5 bases, with 4 bases between. The CDR3 has 11 amino acids.

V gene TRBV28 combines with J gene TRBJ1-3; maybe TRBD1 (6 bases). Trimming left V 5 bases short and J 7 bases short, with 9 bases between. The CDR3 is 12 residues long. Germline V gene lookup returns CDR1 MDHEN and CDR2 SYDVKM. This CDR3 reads CASSIRGNTIYF. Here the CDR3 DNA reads TGTGCCAGCAGTATTAGGGGGAACACCATATATTTT.

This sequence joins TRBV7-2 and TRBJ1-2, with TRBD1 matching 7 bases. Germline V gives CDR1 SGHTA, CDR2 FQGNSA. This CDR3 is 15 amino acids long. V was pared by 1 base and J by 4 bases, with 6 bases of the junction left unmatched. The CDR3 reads CASSLEPGGRYGYTF. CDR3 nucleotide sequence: TGTGCCAGCAGCTTAGAGCCAGGGGGTCGCTATGGCTACACCTTC.

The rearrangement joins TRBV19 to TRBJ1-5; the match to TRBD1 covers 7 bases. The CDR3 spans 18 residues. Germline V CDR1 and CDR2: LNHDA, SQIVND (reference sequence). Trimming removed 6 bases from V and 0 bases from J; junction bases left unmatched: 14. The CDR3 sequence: CASSLTGARTASNQPQHF. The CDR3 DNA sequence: TGTGCCAGTAGCCTAACAGGGGCGAGGACGGCTAGCAATCAGCCCCAGCATTTT. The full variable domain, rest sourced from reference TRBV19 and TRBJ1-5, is DGGITQSPKYLFRKEGQNVTLSCEQNLNHDAMYWYRQDPGQGLRLIYYSQIVNDFQKGDIAEGYSVSREKKESFPLTVTSAQKNPTAFYLCASSLTGARTASNQPQHFGDGTRLSIL.

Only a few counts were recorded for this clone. DNA of the CDR3: TGTGCCAGCAGCTTCGAGGGATGGGGCTCCGGGGAGCTGTTTTTT. Protein: CASSFEGWGSGELFF. The rearrangement uses TRBV5-6 and TRBJ2-2, with D tentatively TRBD1 or TRBD2 (5 bases each). The germline V and J ends were trimmed by 2 bases and 6 bases, with 14 bases remaining between them. The CDR3 spans 15 residues. Germline V gene lookup returns CDR1 SGHDT and CDR2 YYEEEE.